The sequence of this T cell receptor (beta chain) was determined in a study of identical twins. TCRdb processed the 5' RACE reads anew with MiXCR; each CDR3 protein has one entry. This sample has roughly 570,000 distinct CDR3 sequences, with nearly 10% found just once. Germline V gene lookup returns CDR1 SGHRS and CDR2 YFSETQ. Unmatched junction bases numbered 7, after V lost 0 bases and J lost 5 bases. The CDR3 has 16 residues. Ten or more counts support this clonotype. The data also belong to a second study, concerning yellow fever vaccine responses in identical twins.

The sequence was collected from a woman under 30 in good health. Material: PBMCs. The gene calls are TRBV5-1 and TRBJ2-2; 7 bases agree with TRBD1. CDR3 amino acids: CASSLVQGGRTGELFF. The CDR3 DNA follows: TGCGCCAGCAGCTTGGTTCAAGGGGGCCGGACCGGGGAGCTGTTTTTT.